This T cell receptor (beta chain) was documented in a study of blood T cell repertoires in COVID-19. Study in general: Both acute and convalescent COVID-19 samples were obtained from the United States, Italy and Spain. PBMCs, B-cell-depleted T cells, or T cells provided the cDNA or gDNA that made up the material.

Original data processing: Amplification with reference gene primers provided the estimates of nucleated cell counts. Assay used: immunoSEQ multiplex PCR; TCRdb lists only in-frame clones, some missing. The D gene and trimming were derived from the DNA, and the V and J assignments and clone size from that table. The sample records some 200,000 clones, approximately 89% being singletons. The CDR3 extends over 18 amino acids. The germline V gene has CDR1 MGHRA and CDR2 YSYEKL. Trimming removed 0 bases from V and 3 bases from J, with 21 bases in between. The source material was peripheral blood. The chain has TRBV4-1 and TRBJ2-7; the D gene is possibly TRBD2 (6 bases). This TCR came from an older woman with acute or convalescent COVID-19. CDR3 amino acids: CASSQDQWNLGGDYEQYF. The CDR3 coding sequence is TGCGCCAGCAGCCAAGATCAGTGGAACCTAGGAGGGGACTACGAGCAGTACTTC.